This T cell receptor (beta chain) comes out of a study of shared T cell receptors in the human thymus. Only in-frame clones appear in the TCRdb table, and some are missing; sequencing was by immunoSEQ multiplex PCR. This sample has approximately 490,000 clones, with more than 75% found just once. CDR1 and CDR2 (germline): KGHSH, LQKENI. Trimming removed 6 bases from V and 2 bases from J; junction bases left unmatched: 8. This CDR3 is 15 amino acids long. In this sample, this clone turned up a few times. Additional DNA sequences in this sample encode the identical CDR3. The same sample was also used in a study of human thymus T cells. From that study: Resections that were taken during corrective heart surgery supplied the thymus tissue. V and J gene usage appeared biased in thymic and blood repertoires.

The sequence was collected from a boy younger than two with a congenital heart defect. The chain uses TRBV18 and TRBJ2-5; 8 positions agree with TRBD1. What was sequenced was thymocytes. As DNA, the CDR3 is TGTGCCAGCTCGCCGGGACAGGCGACACAAGAGACCCAGTACTTC. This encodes CASSPGQATQETQYF.